This is a list of T cell receptor beta chains from one sample in a study of post-analysis software for immune sequencing data. MiXCR was run by TCRdb on the PCR reads, yielding one entry per CDR3 protein. The top ten hold under 0.7% of the sample, which has roughly 800,000 distinct CDR3 sequences, about 32% seen once. Sequencing was carried out using blood. These receptors all come from a girl under 18 with multiple sclerosis. Both conserved end residues are part of each CDR3. Each record gives: D gene, V gene, J gene, clone size, CDR3 DNA, CDR3 protein. A D gene is named only where the DNA matches it firmly. Only part of the rows carry a size: once, few, many, or a class if the clone is expanded.

D: TRBD2; V: TRBV7-8; J: TRBJ2-1; size: NA; DNA: TGTGCCAGCAGCTTAGTGACTAGCGGATTTCCGACCTACAATGAGCAGTTCTTC; CDR3: CASSLVTSGFPTYNEQFF
D: NA; V: TRBV15; J: TRBJ2-1; size: NA; DNA: TGTGCCACCAGCATTACGGTAATGAACAATGAGCAGTTCTTC; CDR3: CATSITVMNNEQFF
D: NA; V: TRBV12-3/TRBV12-4; J: TRBJ2-1; size: NA; DNA: TGTGCCAGCCAATGGAGGGGGCTGGGTAATGAGCAGTTCTTC; CDR3: CASQWRGLGNEQFF
D: TRBD2; V: TRBV15; J: TRBJ2-5; size: few; DNA: TGTGCCACCAGCATACGATTAGCGGGAGGGCCCACGGGGGAGCAGTACTTC; CDR3: CATSIRLAGGPTGEQYF
D: TRBD1; V: TRBV12-3/TRBV12-4; J: TRBJ1-5; size: once; DNA: TGTGCCACCTTTCCAGGGGGCGGTCAGCCCCAGCATTTT; CDR3: CATFPGGGQPQHF
D: TRBD1; V: TRBV9; J: TRBJ1-5; size: NA; DNA: TGTGCCAGCAGCGGCGGACAGGGGCCAGGTCAGCCCCAGCATTTT; CDR3: CASSGGQGPGQPQHF
D: TRBD2; V: TRBV24-1; J: TRBJ2-1; size: NA; DNA: TGTGCCACCAGTTGGACTAGCGGGAGGGTAAGGGAGCAGTTCTTC; CDR3: CATSWTSGRVREQFF
D: NA; V: TRBV9; J: TRBJ2-6; size: NA; DNA: TGTGCCAGCAGTAATCTGGGGGGCCAGACTGGGGCCAACGTCCTGACTTTC; CDR3: CASSNLGGQTGANVLTF
D: NA; V: TRBV6-5; J: TRBJ1-5; size: once; DNA: TGTGCCAGCAGTGGAAATGGGGATACGCAGCATTTT; CDR3: CASSGNGDTQHF
D: TRBD1; V: TRBV29-1; J: TRBJ2-7; size: few; DNA: TGCAGCGCCATTCCCTGGACAGGGCGGGACGAGCAGTACTTC; CDR3: CSAIPWTGRDEQYF
D: NA; V: TRBV11-2; J: TRBJ2-1; size: few; DNA: TGTGCCAGCAGCTTTAGCCCGACCCAGTTCTTC; CDR3: CASSFSPTQFF
D: NA; V: TRBV3-1; J: TRBJ2-1; size: many; DNA: TGTGCCAGCAGCCAAGATAGGGACTGGTGGGACAATGAGCAGTTCTTC; CDR3: CASSQDRDWWDNEQFF
D: NA; V: TRBV2; J: TRBJ1-2; size: NA; DNA: TGTGCCAACAGTGAAGGAGGGGATGGCTACACCTTC; CDR3: CANSEGGDGYTF
D: TRBD2; V: TRBV7-2; J: TRBJ2-1; size: many; DNA: TGTGCCAGCAGCACTCTAGCGGGGAGCTACAATGAGCAGTTCTTC; CDR3: CASSTLAGSYNEQFF
D: TRBD2; V: TRBV5-1; J: TRBJ2-5; size: NA; DNA: TGCGCCAGCACCCGGACTAGCGGGGGGGATGTATTATCCCAGTACTTC; CDR3: CASTRTSGGDVLSQYF
D: NA; V: TRBV27; J: TRBJ2-1; size: once; DNA: TGTGCCAGCAACACCCTGGGGGGGCAGACCTACAATGAGCAGTTCTTC; CDR3: CASNTLGGQTYNEQFF
D: NA; V: TRBV29-1; J: TRBJ1-1; size: NA; DNA: TGCAGCGGGAAACAGGGTAGGGTCACTGAAGCTTTCTTT; CDR3: CSGKQGRVTEAFF
D: NA; V: TRBV28; J: TRBJ2-1; size: NA; DNA: TGTGCCAGCACTACCGTCGGGGGCCGATGGGCCAATGAGCAGTTCTTC; CDR3: CASTTVGGRWANEQFF
D: NA; V: TRBV5-1; J: TRBJ2-1; size: few; DNA: TGCGCCAGCAGCCGCCCCGATCCGCACAATGAGCAGTTCTTC; CDR3: CASSRPDPHNEQFF
D: NA; V: TRBV12-3/TRBV12-4; J: TRBJ1-4; size: NA; DNA: TGTGCCAGCAAAAAAACAGCGACTAATGAAAAACTGTTTTTT; CDR3: CASKKTATNEKLFF
D: NA; V: TRBV5-1; J: TRBJ2-1; size: few; DNA: TGCGCCAGCAGCAACCCGAGGCGAGTTCGCGAGGACAATGAGCAGTTCTTC; CDR3: CASSNPRRVREDNEQFF
D: NA; V: TRBV6-2/TRBV6-3; J: TRBJ2-7; size: many; DNA: TGTGCCAGCACCCAGGGCGGCGACACCTACGAGCAGTACTTC; CDR3: CASTQGGDTYEQYF
D: TRBD1; V: TRBV29-1; J: TRBJ2-1; size: many; DNA: TGCAGCGTCCCCGGGGCAGGGGGTCCCCCAAATGAGCAGTTCTTC; CDR3: CSVPGAGGPPNEQFF
D: NA; V: TRBV27; J: TRBJ2-3; size: few; DNA: TGTGCCAGCAGTTTTGAGGGCGGTGTGGCAGATACGCAGTATTTT; CDR3: CASSFEGGVADTQYF
D: TRBD1; V: TRBV5-1; J: TRBJ1-2; size: few; DNA: TGCGCCAGCGCATCGACAGGGCCTGGAGGCTACACCTTC; CDR3: CASASTGPGGYTF
D: NA; V: TRBV7-2; J: TRBJ1-1; size: NA; DNA: TGTGCCAGCAGCTTATTGGGGGTACGGAACACTGAAGCTTTCTTT; CDR3: CASSLLGVRNTEAFF
D: NA; V: TRBV5-6; J: TRBJ1-1; size: NA; DNA: TGTGCCAGCAGCTCCCCCGGGGGGCGCGACACTGAAGCTTTCTTT; CDR3: CASSSPGGRDTEAFF
D: TRBD1; V: TRBV19; J: TRBJ2-3; size: NA; DNA: TGTGCCAGTAGTACGGACAGGATTAGCACAGATACGCAGTATTTT; CDR3: CASSTDRISTDTQYF
D: NA; V: TRBV12-3/TRBV12-4; J: TRBJ2-2; size: NA; DNA: TGTGCCAGCACGAGCCCAGGGGAGGTGGCCGGGGAGCTGTTTTTT; CDR3: CASTSPGEVAGELFF
D: NA; V: TRBV7-9; J: TRBJ1-1; size: NA; DNA: TGTGCCAGCAGCTCCCCTCCGGGGGGCGAGGTTAACGCTTTCTTT; CDR3: CASSSPPGGEVNAFF
D: TRBD2; V: TRBV9; J: TRBJ2-7; size: few; DNA: TGTGCCAGCAGCTTCGACGCGGGAGCTTACAACGAGCAGTACTTC; CDR3: CASSFDAGAYNEQYF
D: NA; V: TRBV27; J: TRBJ2-3; size: NA; DNA: TGTGCCAGCAGTGGCTGGGGTACGCAGTATTTT; CDR3: CASSGWGTQYF
D: NA; V: TRBV6-1; J: TRBJ1-1; size: NA; DNA: TGTGCCAGCAGCTGGGAACAGGACACTGAAGCTTTCTTT; CDR3: CASSWEQDTEAFF
D: NA; V: TRBV12-3/TRBV12-4; J: TRBJ1-4; size: few; DNA: TGTGCCAGCAGATCAGGGAGGCTGGGTAATGAAAAACTGTTTTTT; CDR3: CASRSGRLGNEKLFF
D: NA; V: TRBV14; J: TRBJ2-1; size: NA; DNA: TGTGCCAGCTGGGGGGCGCGCAATGAGCAGTTCTTC; CDR3: CASWGARNEQFF
D: NA; V: TRBV21-1; J: TRBJ1-2; size: NA; DNA: TGTGCCAGCAGCAAAAGGGGGCGAGGCTACACCTTC; CDR3: CASSKRGRGYTF
D: NA; V: TRBV20-1; J: TRBJ2-2; size: NA; DNA: TGCAGTGCTCCGATTTCGAGGGACACCGGGGAGCTGTTTTTT; CDR3: CSAPISRDTGELFF
D: NA; V: TRBV5-1; J: TRBJ1-6; size: few; DNA: TGCGCCAGCAGCCCCGGACGGCTCTTAAATTCACCCCTCCACTTT; CDR3: CASSPGRLLNSPLHF
D: NA; V: TRBV10-3; J: TRBJ1-5; size: NA; DNA: TGTGCCATCAGTGAGCTCCGGGACCTACAAGGGAGCGTGCCCCAGCATTTT; CDR3: CAISELRDLQGSVPQHF
D: NA; V: TRBV25-1; J: TRBJ2-7; size: NA; DNA: TGTGCCAGCAGTGAATATATCGGGGACGAGCAGTACTTC; CDR3: CASSEYIGDEQYF
D: TRBD2; V: TRBV6-5; J: TRBJ2-3; size: once; DNA: TGTGCCAGCCGTCTACTAGCGGGGGCGAGCACAGATACGCAGTATTTT; CDR3: CASRLLAGASTDTQYF
D: NA; V: TRBV4-1; J: TRBJ1-2; size: NA; DNA: TGCGCCGGCAGCCAAGAGGGCAGCTACTATGGCTACACCTTC; CDR3: CAGSQEGSYYGYTF